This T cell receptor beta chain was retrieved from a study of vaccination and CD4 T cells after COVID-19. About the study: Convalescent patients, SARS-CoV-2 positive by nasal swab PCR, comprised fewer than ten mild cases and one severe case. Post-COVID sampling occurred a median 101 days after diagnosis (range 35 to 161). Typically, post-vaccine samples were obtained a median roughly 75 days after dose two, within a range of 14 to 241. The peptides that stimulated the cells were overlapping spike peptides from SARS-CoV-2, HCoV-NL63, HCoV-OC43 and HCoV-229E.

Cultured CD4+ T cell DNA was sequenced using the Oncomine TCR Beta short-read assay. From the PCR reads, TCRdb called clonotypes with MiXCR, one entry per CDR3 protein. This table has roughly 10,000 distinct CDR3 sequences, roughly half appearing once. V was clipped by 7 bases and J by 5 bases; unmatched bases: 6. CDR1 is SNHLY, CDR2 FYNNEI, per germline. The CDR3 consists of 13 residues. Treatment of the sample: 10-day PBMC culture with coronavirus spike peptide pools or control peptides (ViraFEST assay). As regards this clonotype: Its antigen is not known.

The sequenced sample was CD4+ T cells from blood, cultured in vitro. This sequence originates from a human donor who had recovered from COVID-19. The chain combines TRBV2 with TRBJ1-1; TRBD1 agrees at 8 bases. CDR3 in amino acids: CASNGQGVTEAFF. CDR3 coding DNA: TGTGCCAGCAATGGACAGGGTGTTACTGAAGCTTTCTTT.